This TCR beta chain was captured in a study of regulatory T cells in long-lasting Graves disease. Arm-PCR of CDR3 regions and iRepertoire HTBI primers were used to build TCR beta libraries. TCRdb reprocessed the multiplex PCR reads with MiXCR, giving one entry per CDR3 protein. The repertoire holds a few hundred thousand distinct CDR3 sequences, about 15% seen once, with 23% in the top ten. The time point was: newly diagnosed GD, antithyroid drugs for less than 3 months. PBMCs were the source of the RNA used for TCR sequencing. Graves' disease was diagnosed by American Thyroid Association guidelines. The CDR3 contains 16 residues. V shed 1 base, J shed 4 bases, and the junction held 4 bases outside the gene matches. Germline V gene lookup returns CDR1 MDHEN and CDR2 SYDVKM. The same data also contributed to another study, on T cells in Graves' hyperthyroidism and ophthalmopathy.

V gene TRBV28 combines with J gene TRBJ2-3, with TRBD2 identical over 11 bases. The specimen comprised peripheral blood mononuclear cells (PBMCs), sampled at new diagnosis, from a patient treated with antithyroid drugs. The source of this sequence is a woman younger than 30 with Graves disease. The CDR3 nucleotides are TGTGCCAGCAGTTTATTCCAACTAGCGGGAGCAGATACGCAGTATTTT. This gives the protein CASSLFQLAGADTQYF.